A selection of T cell receptor beta chains follows, all from one sample in a study of brain T cells in children with intractable seizures. Sequencing used immunoSEQ multiplex PCR; TCRdb keeps in-frame clones, though not all of them. The sample holds approximately 110,000 clones; around 94% are singletons and the top ten take 3.5% to 4%. The source was peripheral blood, collected at surgery. The receptors derive from a boy under two years old with hemimegalencephaly and intractable seizures. CDR3s include the opening cysteine and the closing phenylalanine or tryptophan. D genes are given only for firm matches.

j_call d_call v_call cdr3_aa
TRBJ2-5 TRBD1 TRBV12-5 CASGLAAGGTSETQYF
TRBJ2-7 - TRBV6-5 CASSYGGLTYEQYF
TRBJ2-3 - TRBV2 CASSALTDTQYF
TRBJ1-1 - TRBV11-3 CASSFRGRPTEAFF
TRBJ2-7 TRBD2 TRBV11-2 CASSLGTGGTSGSSYEQYF
TRBJ1-2 TRBD1 TRBV19 CASSRDSLISYGYTF
TRBJ1-1 - TRBV5-6 CASSPSSGTEAFF
TRBJ2-7 - TRBV5-6 CASSIRVTGVGQYF
TRBJ2-7 - TRBV7-3 CASSFRGAAGSTSYEQYF
TRBJ1-2 TRBD1 TRBV6-5 CASSYGDRVYGYTF
TRBJ2-7 - TRBV5-1 CASSRRDTFYEQYF
TRBJ2-3 TRBD2 TRBV27 CASSLGLLAATDTQYF
TRBJ1-6 - TRBV28 CASPNRWRVLNSPLHF
TRBJ2-3 TRBD2 TRBV5-5 CASSSTSVRTDTQYF
TRBJ2-3 - TRBV5-1 CASSHTGGEADTQYF
TRBJ2-7 - TRBV19 CASSGTGTFQGGEQYF
TRBJ2-1 - TRBV28 CASSRTTRSFGSYNEQFF
TRBJ2-7 - TRBV10-2 CASSVSYEQYF
TRBJ2-1 - TRBV3-1/TRBV3-2 CASSDSVVRQFF
TRBJ2-5 TRBD2 TRBV4-1 CASSPLPGLAYSRETQYF
TRBJ2-5 TRBD1 TRBV6-2/TRBV6-3 CASSRRDRGETQYF
TRBJ2-7 - TRBV18 CASHGSRSDEQYF
TRBJ2-7 TRBD2 TRBV7-2 CASSSAGTSGRAYEQYF
TRBJ2-1 - TRBV7-3 CASSPTGPYNEQFF
TRBJ2-2 TRBD2 TRBV7-2 CASRALVAGAGELFF
TRBJ2-2 TRBD2 TRBV27 CASSYLAGVAGELFF
TRBJ2-7 TRBD2 TRBV9 CASSLRGGFAEQYF
TRBJ2-2 - TRBV10-2 CASSSYFNSGELFF
TRBJ2-3 - TRBV5-4 CASSLGSFRSSTDTQYF
TRBJ2-3 - TRBV9 CASARGGTDTQYF
TRBJ2-3 - TRBV27 CASSSLLELTQYF
TRBJ1-4 - TRBV5-1 CASSLGFGDEKLFF
TRBJ2-2 TRBD2 TRBV10-3 CAISKLAGTSTGELFF
TRBJ1-1 - TRBV10-3 CAISPGGPNTEAFF
TRBJ2-5 TRBD2 TRBV4-1 CASSQDSGRETQYF
TRBJ2-2 - TRBV7-3 CASSPRHRGTGELFF
TRBJ2-7 - TRBV5-1 CASSSSSYEQYF
TRBJ1-5 - TRBV27 CASSLSAGPQHF
TRBJ2-7 TRBD2 TRBV28 CASSFGLAGSHAGEQYF
TRBJ1-6 - TRBV21-1 CASSGGTGENNSPLHF